Below, 9 T cell receptor beta chains from the same sample are listed, as sequenced in a study of CD4 T cells in relation to SARS-CoV-2 and coronaviruses. Profiled with immunoSEQ multiplex PCR; TCRdb holds only in-frame clones, not every one. This repertoire shows about 24,000 clones, around 74% found once; its top ten account for about an eighth. For these TCRs, the target antigens are not known. CD4+ T cells from unexposed donors were obtained before the COVID-19 pandemic (2011-2018). Isolation of CD4+ T cells took place after 10 days in culture. The specimen was CD4+ T cells from PBMCs, cultured in vitro. The receptors shown here come from a human donor in good health.

This CDR3 reads CASSPPVGDTIYF. CDR3 DNA sequence: TGTGCCAGCTCACCACCAGTGGGGGACACCATATATTTT. The rearrangement links TRBV18 to TRBJ1-3; the D gene is possibly TRBD1 (5 bases). CDR1 and CDR2 from the germline V gene are KGHSH and LQKENI. This CDR3 has 13 amino acids. V was shortened by 0 bases and J by 8 bases, with 8 bases between the two germline ends.

The chain links TRBV24-1 to TRBJ2-1; no clear D gene. Germline CDR1 KGHDR, CDR2 SFDVKD. V lost 1 base and J 8 bases, leaving 8 bases between the germline ends. The length of the CDR3 is 13 residues. DNA of the CDR3: TGTGCCACCAGTGATTTAGGAGTCTATGAGCAGTTCTTC. Translated, it gives CATSDLGVYEQFF.

This sequence joins TRBV14 and TRBJ2-7; D gene uncertain. Germline V gene sequence: CDR1 SGHDN, CDR2 FVKESK. Deletions cut 3 bases from V and 3 bases from J, with 9 bases between. The CDR3 covers 13 residues. The CDR3 DNA reads as TGTGCCAGCAGCCATGGCAGGAACTACGAGCAGTACTTC. Amino acid sequence: CASSHGRNYEQYF.

A single count supports this clone. The DNA for the CDR3 is TGTGCCAGCAGCCACACCGGGACACCTAATGAAAAACTGTTTTTT. This gives the protein CASSHTGTPNEKLFF. This chain connects TRBV5-6 to TRBJ1-4; a possible D gene is TRBD1 (6 bases). Germline V gene data show CDR1 as SGHDT and CDR2 as YYEEEE. Trimming shortened V by 4 bases and J by 3 bases, and 13 bases separated the two germline ends. The CDR3 totals 15 residues.

This chain links TRBV29-1 with TRBJ2-7, with a possible D match to TRBD2 (5 bases). CDR3 length: 12 amino acids. V lost 6 bases to trimming and J lost 3 bases, with 12 bases between them. Per the germline V gene, CDR1 is SQVTM and CDR2 is ANQGSEA. The CDR3 bases are TGCAGCGTGGGGAGCGGAAACTACGAGCAGTACTTC. Protein product: CSVGSGNYEQYF.

This clone was observed once. This sequence joins TRBV6-4 and TRBJ1-1; D remains ambiguous. The V end lost 5 bases, the J end lost 5 bases, and 12 bases lay between the germline ends. Germline assignment: CDR1 MRHNA and CDR2 SNTAGT. The CDR3 length is 13 residues. CDR3 loop: CASSRDRTTEAFF. The DNA for the CDR3 is TGTGCCAGCAGTAGAGATCGTACTACTGAAGCTTTCTTT.

V and J are TRBV30 and TRBJ2-1, with a weak D call TRBD1 (5 bases). CDR1 GTSNPN and CDR2 SVGIG come from the germline V gene (reference sequence). The CDR3 loop spans 12 amino acids. CDR3 sequence reads: CAWARVSNEQFF. Here the CDR3 DNA reads TGTGCTTGGGCCAGGGTGTCGAATGAGCAGTTCTTC.

This rearrangement joins TRBV5-8 to TRBJ1-1, with a weak D call TRBD1 (5 bases). CDR1 is SGHTS, CDR2 YDEGEE, per germline. The CDR3 contains 15 residues. V lost 6 bases, J lost 4 bases, and 19 bases lay in between. The CDR3 here is CASTEFQQGGTEAFF. The CDR3, as DNA: TGTGCCAGCACCGAATTCCAGCAGGGTGGCACTGAAGCTTTCTTT.

The chain recombines TRBV5-6 with TRBJ2-1; D not certain. The V end was cut by 4 bases, the J end by 10 bases, with 9 bases between. The CDR3 is made up of 11 amino acids. Germline assignment: CDR1 SGHDT and CDR2 YYEEEE. CDR3 region: CASSQLEEQFF. The DNA of the CDR3 is TGTGCCAGCAGCCAGCTCGAGGAGCAGTTCTTC.